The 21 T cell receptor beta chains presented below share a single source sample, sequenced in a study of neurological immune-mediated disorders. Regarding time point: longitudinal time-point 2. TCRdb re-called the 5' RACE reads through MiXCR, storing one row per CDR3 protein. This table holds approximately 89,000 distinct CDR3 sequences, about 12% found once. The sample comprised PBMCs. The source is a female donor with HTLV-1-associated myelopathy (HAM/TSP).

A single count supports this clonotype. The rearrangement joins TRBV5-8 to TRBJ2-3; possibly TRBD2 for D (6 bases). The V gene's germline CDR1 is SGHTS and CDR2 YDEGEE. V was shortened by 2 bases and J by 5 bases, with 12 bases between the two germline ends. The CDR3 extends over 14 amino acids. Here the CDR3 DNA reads TGTGCCAGCAGCTTTGGGGGGATTATAGATACGCAGTATTTT. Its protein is CASSFGGIIDTQYF.

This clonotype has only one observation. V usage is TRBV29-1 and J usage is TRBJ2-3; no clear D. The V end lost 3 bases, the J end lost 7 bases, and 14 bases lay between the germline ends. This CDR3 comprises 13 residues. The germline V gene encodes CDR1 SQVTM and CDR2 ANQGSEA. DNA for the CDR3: TGCAGCGTTGAGGGATCCAAGGGAAATACGCAGTATTTT. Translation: CSVEGSKGNTQYF.

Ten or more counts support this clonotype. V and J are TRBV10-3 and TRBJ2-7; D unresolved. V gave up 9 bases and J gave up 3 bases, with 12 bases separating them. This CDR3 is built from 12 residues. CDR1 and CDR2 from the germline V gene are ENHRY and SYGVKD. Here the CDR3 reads CAIRTDGYEQYF. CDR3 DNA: TGTGCCATTCGGACGGACGGCTACGAGCAGTACTTC.

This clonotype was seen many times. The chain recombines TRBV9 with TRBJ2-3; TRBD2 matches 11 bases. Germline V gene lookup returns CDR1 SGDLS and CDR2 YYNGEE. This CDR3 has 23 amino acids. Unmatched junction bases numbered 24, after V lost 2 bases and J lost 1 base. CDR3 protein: CASSVGASGGRPIAPSRTDTQYF. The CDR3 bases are TGTGCCAGCAGCGTTGGGGCTAGCGGGGGGAGGCCGATAGCCCCAAGCCGCACAGATACGCAGTATTTT.

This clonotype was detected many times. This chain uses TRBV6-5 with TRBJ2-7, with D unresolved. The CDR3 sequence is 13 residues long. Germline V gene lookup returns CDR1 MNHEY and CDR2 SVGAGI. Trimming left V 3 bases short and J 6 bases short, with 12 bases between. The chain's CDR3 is CASSYSGRFEQYF. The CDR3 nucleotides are TGTGCCAGCAGTTATTCCGGACGGTTCGAGCAGTACTTC.

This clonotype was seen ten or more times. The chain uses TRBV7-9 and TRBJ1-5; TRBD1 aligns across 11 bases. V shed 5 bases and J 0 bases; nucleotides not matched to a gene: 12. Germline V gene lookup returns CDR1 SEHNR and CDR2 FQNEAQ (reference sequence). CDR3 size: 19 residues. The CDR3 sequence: CASSRNPGQGGYSNQPQHF. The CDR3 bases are TGTGCCAGCAGCAGAAACCCGGGACAGGGGGGATATAGCAATCAGCCCCAGCATTTT.

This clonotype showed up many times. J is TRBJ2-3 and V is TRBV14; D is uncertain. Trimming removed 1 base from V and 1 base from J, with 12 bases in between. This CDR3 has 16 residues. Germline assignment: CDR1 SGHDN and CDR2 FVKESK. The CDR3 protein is CASSQGVTVGTDTQYF. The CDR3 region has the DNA TGTGCCAGCAGCCAAGGTGTTACAGTTGGCACAGATACGCAGTATTTT.

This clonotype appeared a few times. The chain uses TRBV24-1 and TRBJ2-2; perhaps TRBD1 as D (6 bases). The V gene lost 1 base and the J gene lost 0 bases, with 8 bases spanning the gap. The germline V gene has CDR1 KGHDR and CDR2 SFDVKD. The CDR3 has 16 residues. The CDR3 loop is CATSDLGTTNTGELFF. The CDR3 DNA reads TGTGCCACCAGTGATTTAGGGACAACGAACACCGGGGAGCTGTTTTTT.

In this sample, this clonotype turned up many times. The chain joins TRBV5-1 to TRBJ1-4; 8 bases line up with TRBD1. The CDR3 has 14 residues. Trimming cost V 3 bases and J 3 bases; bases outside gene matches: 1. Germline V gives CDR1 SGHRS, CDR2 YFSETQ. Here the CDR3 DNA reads TGCGCCAGCAGCTCAGGGGGCCCTAATGAAAAACTGTTTTTT. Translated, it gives CASSSGGPNEKLFF. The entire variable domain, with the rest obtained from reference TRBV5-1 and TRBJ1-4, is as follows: KAGVTQTPRYLIKTRGQQVTLSCSPISGHRSVSWYQQTPGQGLQFLFEYFSETQRNKGNFPGRFSGRQFSNSRSEMNVSTLELGDSALYLCASSSGGPNEKLFFGSGTQLSVL.

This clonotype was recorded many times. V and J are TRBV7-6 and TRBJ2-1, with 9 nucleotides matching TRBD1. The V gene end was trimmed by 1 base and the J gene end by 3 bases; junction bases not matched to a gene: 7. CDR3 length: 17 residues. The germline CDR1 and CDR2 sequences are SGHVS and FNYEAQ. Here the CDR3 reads CASSLGGTGGIYNEQFF. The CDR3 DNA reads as TGTGCCAGCAGCTTAGGGGGTACAGGGGGCATCTACAATGAGCAGTTCTTC.

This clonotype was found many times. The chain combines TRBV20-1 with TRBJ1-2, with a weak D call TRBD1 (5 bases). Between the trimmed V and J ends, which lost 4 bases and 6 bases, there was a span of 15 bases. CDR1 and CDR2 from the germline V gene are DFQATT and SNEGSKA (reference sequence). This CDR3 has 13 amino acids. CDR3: CSATGGGGDGYTF. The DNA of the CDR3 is TGCAGTGCTACGGGGGGGGGAGGAGATGGCTACACCTTC.

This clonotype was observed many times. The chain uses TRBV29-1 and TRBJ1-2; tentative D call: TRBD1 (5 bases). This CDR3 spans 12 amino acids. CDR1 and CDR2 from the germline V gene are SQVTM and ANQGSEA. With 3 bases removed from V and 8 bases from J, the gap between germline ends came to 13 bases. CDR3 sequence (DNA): TGCAGCGTTGATAAGGGAGGGGAAGGCTACACCTTC. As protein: CSVDKGGEGYTF.

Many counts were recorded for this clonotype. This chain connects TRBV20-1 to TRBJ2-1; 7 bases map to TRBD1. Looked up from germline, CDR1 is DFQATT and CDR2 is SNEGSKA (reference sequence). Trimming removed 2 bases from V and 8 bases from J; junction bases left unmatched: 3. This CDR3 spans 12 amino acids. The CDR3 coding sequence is TGCAGTGCTAGACCGACAGGGTATGAGCAGTTCTTC. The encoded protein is CSARPTGYEQFF.

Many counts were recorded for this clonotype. CDR3 in DNA: TGCAGTGCGAGTGACGCACAGGGTAACCAGGTCTGGGGCTACACCTTC. Translation: CSASDAQGNQVWGYTF. The J gene is TRBJ1-2, the V gene TRBV20-1; the D gene is possibly TRBD1 (6 bases). Germline V gene lookup returns CDR1 DFQATT and CDR2 SNEGSKA (reference sequence). The CDR3 loop spans 16 amino acids. V shed 6 bases and J shed 8 bases, with 28 bases lying between them.

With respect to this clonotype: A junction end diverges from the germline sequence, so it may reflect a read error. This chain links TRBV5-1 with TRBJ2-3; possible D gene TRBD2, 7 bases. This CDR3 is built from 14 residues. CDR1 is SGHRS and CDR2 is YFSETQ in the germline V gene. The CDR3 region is CASSLGGAAETQYF. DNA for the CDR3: TGCGCCAGCAGCTTAGGGGGGGCAGCAGAGACGCAGTATTTT.

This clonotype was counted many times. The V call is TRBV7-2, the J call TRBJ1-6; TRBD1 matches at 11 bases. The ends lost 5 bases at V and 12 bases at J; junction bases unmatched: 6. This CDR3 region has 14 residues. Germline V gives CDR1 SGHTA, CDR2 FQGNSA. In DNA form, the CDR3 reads TGTGCCAGCAGCCGGACAGGGGGCGAGTTACCCCTCCACTTT. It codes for CASSRTGGELPLHF.

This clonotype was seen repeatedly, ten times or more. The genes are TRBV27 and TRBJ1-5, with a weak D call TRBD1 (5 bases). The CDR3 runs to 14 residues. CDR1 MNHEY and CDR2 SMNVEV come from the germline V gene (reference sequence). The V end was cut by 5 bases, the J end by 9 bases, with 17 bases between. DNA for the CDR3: TGTGCCAGCAGTCTCCAACCGCTGGGGGGGCCCCAGCATTTT. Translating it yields CASSLQPLGGPQHF.

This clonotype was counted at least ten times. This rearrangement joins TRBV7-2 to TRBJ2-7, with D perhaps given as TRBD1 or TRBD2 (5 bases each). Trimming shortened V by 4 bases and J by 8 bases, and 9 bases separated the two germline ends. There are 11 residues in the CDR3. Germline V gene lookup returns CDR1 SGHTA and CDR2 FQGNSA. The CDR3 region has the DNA TGTGCCAGCAGCTCAATGGGACAGCAGTACTTC. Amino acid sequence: CASSSMGQQYF.

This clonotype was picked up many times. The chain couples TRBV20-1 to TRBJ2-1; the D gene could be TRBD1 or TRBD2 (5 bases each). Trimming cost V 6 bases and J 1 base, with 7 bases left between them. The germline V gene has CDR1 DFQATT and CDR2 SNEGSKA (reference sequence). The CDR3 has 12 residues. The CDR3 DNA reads TGCAGTGCCGGGGCTTCCTACAATGAGCAGTTCTTC. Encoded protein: CSAGASYNEQFF.

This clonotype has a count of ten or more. Written as DNA, the CDR3 is TGTGCCAGCAGTGAAGATGTAGGACAGCTTAATTCACCCCTCCACTTT. As protein: CASSEDVGQLNSPLHF. The chain recombines TRBV2 with TRBJ1-6, with TRBD1 as a possible D gene (6 bases). Trimming shortened V by 1 base and J by 6 bases, and 13 bases separated the two germline ends. CDR1 SNHLY and CDR2 FYNNEI come from the germline V gene. This CDR3 has 16 amino acids.

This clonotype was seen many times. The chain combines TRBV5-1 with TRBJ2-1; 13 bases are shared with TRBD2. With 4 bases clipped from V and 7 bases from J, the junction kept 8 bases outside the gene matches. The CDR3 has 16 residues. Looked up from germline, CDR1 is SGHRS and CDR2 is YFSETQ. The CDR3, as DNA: TGCGCCAGCAGCGGACGAACTAGCGGGGGGGGTAATGAGCAGTTCTTC. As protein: CASSGRTSGGGNEQFF.